A selection of T cell receptor beta chains follows, all from one sample in a study of shared T cell receptors in the human thymus. This table comes from immunoSEQ multiplex PCR, and its TCRdb copy is limited to in-frame clones, with some not included. The sample lists hundreds of thousands of clones, around three quarters occurring once. This sample was shared with a second study, whose subject was human thymus T cells.

The source material was thymocytes. The origin of the receptors is a boy younger than two with a congenital heart defect. The CDR3 runs from the conserved cysteine through the conserved F or W. The D gene is left open where the match is weak. Only part of the rows carry a size: once, few, many, or a class if the clone is expanded.

V	J	length	D	size	CDR3	DNA
TRBV27	TRBJ1-2	16	NA	few	CASSLSWAGANYGYTF	TGTGCCAGCAGTTTATCGTGGGCAGGTGCTAACTATGGCTACACCTTC
TRBV5-1	TRBJ2-7	18	TRBD2	NA	CASSSPGLAGVRSYEQYF	TGCGCCAGCAGCTCGCCGGGACTAGCGGGCGTTAGATCCTACGAGCAGTACTTC
TRBV9	TRBJ2-1	14	TRBD1	NA	CASSVVGGWGEQFF	TGTGCCAGCAGCGTAGTAGGGGGCTGGGGTGAGCAGTTCTTC
TRBV4-2	TRBJ2-5	16	TRBD2	NA	CASSQDVTSGSETQYF	TGTGCCAGCAGCCAAGATGTCACTAGCGGGAGTGAGACCCAGTACTTC
TRBV7-2	TRBJ2-5	15	TRBD2	NA	CASPPPTGGAETQYF	TGTGCCAGCCCTCCTCCGACGGGGGGGGCAGAGACCCAGTACTTC
TRBV7-3	TRBJ2-7	16	NA	NA	CASSPIPGTPTYEQYF	TGTGCCAGCAGCCCGATTCCCGGGACACCTACCTACGAGCAGTACTTC
TRBV28	TRBJ1-2	11	NA	NA	CASSVSVGYTF	TGTGCCAGCAGTGTCTCAGTTGGCTACACCTTC
TRBV18	TRBJ2-7	17	TRBD2	NA	CASSREGAAGAGNEQYF	TGTGCCAGCTCACGAGAAGGGGCTGCGGGAGCGGGGAACGAGCAGTACTTC
TRBV21-1	TRBJ2-7	12	NA	few	CATQGVPYEQYF	TGTGCCACACAGGGAGTACCCTACGAGCAGTACTTC
TRBV25-1	TRBJ2-3	16	TRBD2	once	CASSSAGGGAPDTQYF	TGTGCCAGCAGTTCGGCGGGAGGTGGGGCCCCAGATACGCAGTATTTT
TRBV5-1	TRBJ2-1	16	TRBD2	few	CASSPRTSGSYNEQFF	TGCGCCAGCAGCCCCCGGACTAGCGGGAGCTACAATGAGCAGTTCTTC
TRBV10-1	TRBJ2-7	18	TRBD2	NA	CASSPSLRTSGTHYEQYF	TGCGCCAGCAGTCCCAGCCTCCGGACTAGCGGGACTCACTACGAGCAGTACTTC
TRBV5-1	TRBJ2-1	14	TRBD1	NA	CASTGTGLYNEQFF	TGCGCCAGCACGGGGACAGGGCTTTACAATGAGCAGTTCTTC
TRBV27	TRBJ2-7	17	NA	NA	CASSIRSGGQSPYEQYF	TGTGCCAGCAGCATAAGGTCAGGGGGGCAGAGCCCCTACGAGCAGTACTTC
TRBV7-2	TRBJ1-2	15	NA	NA	CASSPENRDDYGYTF	TGTGCCAGCAGCCCAGAAAACAGGGACGACTATGGCTACACCTTC
TRBV5-1	TRBJ2-5	14	NA	NA	CASSSRVGQETQYF	TGCGCCAGCAGCTCCCGGGTCGGACAAGAGACCCAGTACTTC
TRBV27	TRBJ2-7	13	NA	NA	CASSSGLFYEQYF	TGTGCCAGCAGTTCCGGACTATTCTACGAGCAGTACTTC
TRBV14	TRBJ2-7	14	TRBD1	NA	CASSNRDRGHEQYF	TGTGCCAGCAGTAACCGGGACAGGGGCCACGAGCAGTACTTC
TRBV5-6	TRBJ2-3	16	TRBD2	NA	CASSLEGSGKPRTQYF	TGTGCCAGCAGCTTGGAAGGTAGCGGGAAACCCCGTACGCAGTATTTT
TRBV9	TRBJ2-4	18	TRBD2	NA	CASSAGGSGSSTKNIQYF	TGTGCCAGCAGCGCGGGGGGTAGCGGGAGCTCAACCAAAAACATTCAGTACTTC
TRBV18	TRBJ1-3	16	NA	NA	CASSPRGDPPGNTIYF	TGTGCCAGCTCACCACGGGGGGACCCCCCTGGAAACACCATATATTTT
TRBV27	TRBJ2-1	17	NA	NA	CASSSPRGWNHRNEQFF	TGTGCCAGCAGTTCCCCACGGGGATGGAACCACCGAAATGAGCAGTTCTTC
TRBV15	TRBJ2-1	20	TRBD2	NA	CATSRDRWAGGPYAYNEQFF	TGTGCCACCAGCAGAGATAGATGGGCGGGAGGGCCCTACGCCTACAATGAGCAGTTCTTC
TRBV23-1	TRBJ1-5	15	NA	NA	CASSQGRASNQPQHF	TGCGCCAGCAGTCAGGGGAGGGCGAGCAATCAGCCCCAGCATTTT
TRBV30	TRBJ1-2	10	NA	NA	CAWRHYGYTF	TGTGCCTGGAGACATTATGGCTACACCTTC
TRBV5-1	TRBJ1-4	14	NA	NA	CASSPGGGHEKLFF	TGCGCCAGCAGCCCCGGGGGGGGACATGAAAAACTGTTTTTT
TRBV4-2	TRBJ2-1	13	TRBD2	NA	CASSQGAGGEQFF	TGTGCCAGCAGCCAAGGTGCGGGGGGTGAGCAGTTCTTC
TRBV5-6	TRBJ2-3	17	NA	few	CASSLAKRQRSTDTQYF	TGTGCCAGCAGCTTGGCCAAACGGCAGAGGAGCACAGATACGCAGTATTTT
TRBV7-2	TRBJ2-3	13	NA	NA	CASNFNSEDTQYF	TGTGCCAGCAACTTCAACTCCGAAGATACGCAGTATTTT
TRBV7-9	TRBJ2-1	18	TRBD2	few	CASSLVVGASGMYNEQFF	TGTGCCAGCAGCTTAGTAGTAGGGGCTAGCGGGATGTACAATGAGCAGTTCTTC
TRBV30	TRBJ1-1	14	NA	few	CAWTVEGVNTEAFF	TGTGCCTGGACCGTAGAGGGGGTGAACACTGAAGCTTTCTTT
TRBV12-5	TRBJ1-2	12	NA	few	CASGGGVGGYTF	TGTGCTAGTGGCGGGGGGGTAGGAGGCTACACCTTC
TRBV28	TRBJ2-3	16	TRBD2	NA	CASSFASSGRLRTQYF	TGTGCCAGCAGTTTTGCTTCTAGCGGGAGATTGCGGACGCAGTATTTT
TRBV30	TRBJ2-6	14	NA	NA	CAWSKTSGANVLTF	TGTGCCTGGAGTAAAACTTCTGGGGCCAACGTCCTGACTTTC
TRBV4-3	TRBJ2-1	15	NA	NA	CASSLGGSSYNEQFF	TGCGCCAGCAGCCTTGGAGGGAGTTCCTACAATGAGCAGTTCTTC
TRBV28	TRBJ2-3	16	TRBD2	NA	CASSLWAGGPSDTQYF	TGTGCCAGCAGTTTATGGGCGGGAGGGCCATCCGATACGCAGTATTTT
TRBV4-2	TRBJ2-7	15	TRBD2	NA	CASSPPGTSDYEQYF	TGTGCCAGCAGCCCCCCCGGGACTAGCGACTACGAGCAGTACTTC
TRBV5-4	TRBJ2-2	15	TRBD2	few	CASSRLAGDNGELFF	TGTGCCAGCAGTCGACTAGCGGGAGATAACGGGGAGCTGTTTTTT
TRBV10-3	TRBJ1-4	14	NA	NA	CATACDRTNEKLFF	TGTGCCACCGCTTGCGACAGAACTAATGAAAAACTGTTTTTT